One sample yielded the 11 T cell receptor beta chains listed below, sequenced in a study of CXCR3-negative and CXCR3-positive naive CD8 T cells. TRB cDNA was prepared as libraries by UMI-labeled 5' RACE. TCRdb reprocessed the 5' RACE reads, keeping one entry per CDR3 protein, no DNA. The sample table includes roughly 89,000 distinct CDR3 sequences. Sequenced: naive CXCR3- CD8+ T cells from blood. Subset defined: CD45RO-CCR7+CD27+CD95- naive CD8+ T cells lacking CXCR3 (TNR3-). These receptors originate from a human donor in good health. Some clones in this sample may be carry-over from other donors' samples.

The chain recombines TRBV28 with TRBJ2-5; TCRdb picks TRBD1, but there is no DNA to check that call. The CDR3 sequence is 15 residues long. The germline V gene has CDR1 MDHEN and CDR2 SYDVKM. CDR3 in amino acids: CASRANRGRGETQYF.

The gene calls are TRBV5-5 and TRBJ2-7; TCRdb designates TRBD1, a call that cannot be tested without DNA. The germline CDR1 and CDR2 sequences are SGHKS and YYEKEE (reference sequence). The CDR3 is 14 amino acids. CDR3 sequence reads: CASSFSTGTYEQYF.

The chain has TRBV20-1 and TRBJ2-7; TCRdb calls TRBD2, which cannot be checked without DNA. The CDR3 is 15 residues long. Germline CDR1 reads DFQATT; CDR2 reads SNEGSKA (reference sequence). CDR3 protein: CSARDQGGGSYEQYF.

The gene calls are TRBV25-1 and TRBJ2-5; with no DNA, the TCRdb D assignment of TRBD1 cannot be verified. CDR3 length: 15 amino acids. Germline CDR1 MGHDK, CDR2 SYGVNS. The CDR3 region is CASSDLQDNQETQYF. The complete variable domain, with remaining parts taken from reference TRBV25-1 and TRBJ2-5, reads EADIYQTPRYLVIGTGKKITLECSQTMGHDKMYWYQQDPGMELHLIHYSYGVNSTEKGDLSSESTVSRIRTEHFPLTLESARPSHTSQYLCASSDLQDNQETQYFGPGTRLLVL.

This chain joins TRBV29-1 and TRBJ2-7; TCRdb outputs TRBD1, but without DNA this stays unchecked. The CDR3 runs 12 residues. Per germline, CDR1 SQVTM and CDR2 ANQGSEA. The CDR3 loop is CSATGDVGEQYF.

The J gene is TRBJ2-7, the V gene TRBV15; TCRdb proposes TRBD2, but this gene call is untestable without DNA. The CDR3 is 13 amino acids. Germline V gene sequence: CDR1 LNHNV, CDR2 YYDKDF (reference sequence). This CDR3 is CATSRVHSDEQYF.

The gene calls are TRBV29-1 and TRBJ2-2; as DNA is missing, the TRBD2 call by TCRdb cannot be tested. The CDR3 is 16 amino acids. Germline V gene lookup returns CDR1 SQVTM and CDR2 ANQGSEA. The CDR3 reads CSVEWGLAGESGELFF.

CDR3 sequence: CASSLWEDRTTGELFF. The J gene is TRBJ2-2, the V gene TRBV6-2 or TRBV6-3; the D gene TCRdb calls, TRBD1, cannot be checked with no DNA. Germline-derived CDR1 and CDR2 are MNHEY and SVGEGT. The CDR3 covers 16 residues.

The CDR3 sequence is CASSFRAGDNTGELFF. The V and J genes are TRBV7-6 and TRBJ2-2. CDR1 is SGHVS and CDR2 is FNYEAQ in the germline V gene. The CDR3 is made up of 16 amino acids.

The genes are TRBV24-1 and TRBJ2-1; lacking DNA, the TRBD1 call made by TCRdb goes unchecked. CDR3 length: 16 amino acids. CDR1 is KGHDR, CDR2 SFDVKD, per germline. This CDR3 is CATSDPTDYMYNEQFF.

The J gene is TRBJ2-2, the V gene TRBV12-3 or TRBV12-4; the TCRdb D gene call, TRBD1, has no DNA to confirm it. The CDR3 has 13 residues. Here the CDR3 reads CASSFGGIGELFF.